This is a list of T cell receptor beta chains from one sample in a study of T cell clones after liver transplantation. Only in-frame clones appear in the TCRdb table, and some are missing; sequencing was by immunoSEQ multiplex PCR. The table includes 55,000 or so clones, over 70% detected once. The input for sequencing was CD4+ T cells from blood, taken before liver transplant. The receptors shown here come from a human donor who received a liver transplant. CDR3s include the opening cysteine and the closing phenylalanine or tryptophan. The D gene is left open where the match is weak. For some rows the clone size is stated as once, few or many, or as a class when expanded; others skip it.

-	TRBD2	TRBV28	TRBJ2-1	CASSLDGWRSGMANEQFF	TGTGCCAGCAGTTTAGACGGTTGGCGTAGCGGGATGGCTAATGAGCAGTTCTTC
-	-	TRBV6-5	TRBJ1-3	CASSYRGDIGNTIYF	TGTGCCAGCAGTTACCGGGGGGACATTGGAAACACCATATATTTT
-	TRBD2	TRBV5-4	TRBJ2-3	CASSSGLAGGSGTDTQYF	TGTGCCAGCAGCTCGGGACTAGCGGGGGGTTCCGGCACAGATACGCAGTATTTT
-	-	TRBV7-3	TRBJ1-2	CASSPPGGALNYGYTF	TGTGCCAGCAGCCCCCCTGGGGGGGCGTTAAACTATGGCTACACCTTC
-	-	TRBV7-2	TRBJ2-7	CASSLEQGRNEQYF	TGTGCCAGCAGCTTAGAACAGGGGAGGAACGAGCAGTACTTC
-	-	TRBV19	TRBJ2-6	CASSFLDPGANVLTF	TGTGCCAGTAGCTTTCTAGACCCTGGGGCCAACGTCCTGACTTTC
-	-	TRBV11-2	TRBJ1-4	CASSLDTGIEKLFF	TGTGCCAGCAGCTTAGACACAGGGATCGAAAAACTGTTTTTT
-	-	TRBV2	TRBJ2-7	CASSARYTSYEQYF	TGTGCCAGCAGTGCACGTTATACATCCTACGAGCAGTACTTC
few	TRBD2	TRBV15	TRBJ2-7	CATSRDPPSGVTYEQYF	TGTGCCACCAGCAGAGATCCCCCTAGCGGGGTAACCTACGAGCAGTACTTC
few	-	TRBV7-2	TRBJ2-3	CASSLLANTQYF	TGTGCCAGCAGCCTACTAGCAAACACGCAGTATTTT
-	-	TRBV7-2	TRBJ1-4	CASSLGQFNEKLFF	TGTGCCAGCAGCTTGGGCCAGTTTAATGAAAAACTGTTTTTT
-	-	TRBV10-3	TRBJ1-2	CAITQDITIGGYTF	TGTGCCATCACCCAGGACATAACTATAGGTGGCTACACCTTC
-	TRBD2	TRBV28	TRBJ2-7	CASSFQRGSSYEQYF	TGTGCCAGCAGTTTCCAGCGGGGGAGCTCCTACGAGCAGTACTTC
-	-	TRBV6-1	TRBJ1-6	CASSEQTGPLALHF	TGTGCCAGCAGTGAGCAGACAGGTCCGTTAGCCCTCCACTTT
many	TRBD1	TRBV10-2	TRBJ1-2	CASRPGQGYYGYTF	TGCGCCAGCAGGCCGGGACAGGGTTACTATGGCTACACCTTC
-	TRBD2	TRBV5-1	TRBJ2-1	CASSESGGPYNEQFF	TGCGCCAGCAGCGAGAGCGGGGGCCCTTACAATGAGCAGTTCTTC
-	TRBD2	TRBV4-2	TRBJ2-5	CASSQDLSASGAQETQYF	TGTGCCAGCAGCCAAGACCTTTCGGCTAGCGGGGCCCAAGAGACCCAGTACTTC
-	-	TRBV13	TRBJ2-7	CASSLGENALREQYF	TGTGCCAGCAGCTTAGGGGAGAACGCGTTGAGGGAGCAGTACTTC
-	-	TRBV6-5	TRBJ1-5	CATTVQPQHF	TGTGCCACCACAGTCCAGCCCCAGCATTTT
-	TRBD1	TRBV19	TRBJ2-1	CASNNRGEQFF	TGTGCCAGTAATAACAGGGGTGAGCAGTTCTTC
-	-	TRBV5-1	TRBJ1-1	CASSSGTFGSTEAFF	TGCGCCAGCAGCTCTGGGACATTCGGCTCCACTGAAGCTTTCTTT
-	-	TRBV11-2	TRBJ1-3	CASSFQGAGNTIYF	TGTGCCAGCAGCTTTCAAGGGGCTGGAAACACCATATATTTT
-	-	TRBV18	TRBJ2-5	CASSPGDSGQETQYF	TGTGCCAGCTCACCCGGAGACAGCGGGCAAGAGACCCAGTACTTC
-	-	TRBV5-6	TRBJ1-5	CASSTGIHDQPQHF	TGTGCCAGCAGCACCGGGATCCACGATCAGCCCCAGCATTTT
-	TRBD2	TRBV2	TRBJ2-5	CASGLAGGQETQYF	TGTGCCAGCGGACTAGCGGGGGGACAAGAGACCCAGTACTTC
-	-	TRBV14	TRBJ1-2	CASSLQSNYGYTF	TGTGCCAGCAGCCTACAGTCAAACTATGGCTACACCTTC
-	-	TRBV18	TRBJ2-7	CASSPGQYLSYEQYF	TGTGCCAGCTCACCAGGGCAGTACCTCTCCTACGAGCAGTACTTC
-	-	TRBV18	TRBJ2-5	CASSPVLGTQETQYF	TGTGCCAGCTCACCAGTCCTCGGGACTCAAGAGACCCAGTACTTC
-	-	TRBV6-6	TRBJ2-7	CASTDSPYEQYF	TGTGCCAGTACGGACAGCCCCTACGAGCAGTACTTC
-	-	TRBV4-1	TRBJ2-5	CASSQDGAGLETQYF	TGCGCCAGCAGCCAAGATGGGGCCGGGCTAGAGACCCAGTACTTC
-	-	TRBV7-2	TRBJ2-3	CASSPSSDTQYF	TGTGCCAGCAGCCCTAGTTCTGATACGCAGTATTTT
-	-	TRBV10-2	TRBJ1-4	CASSEGRVTEKLFF	TGCGCCAGCAGTGAAGGCAGGGTTACTGAAAAACTGTTTTTT
-	TRBD1	TRBV6-1	TRBJ1-5	CASSRQGDQPQHF	TGTGCCAGCAGTCGACAGGGGGATCAGCCCCAGCATTTT
-	TRBD2	TRBV2	TRBJ2-4	CASSEFGGGQGGNIQYF	TGTGCCAGCAGTGAATTTGGGGGGGGTCAAGGAGGAAACATTCAGTACTTC
-	-	TRBV6-5	TRBJ1-1	CASSFRGQGTEAFF	TGTGCCAGCAGCTTTAGGGGTCAGGGGACTGAAGCTTTCTTT
-	-	TRBV5-1	TRBJ2-3	CASSQNPHSASTDTQYF	TGCGCCAGCAGCCAGAATCCCCACAGTGCTAGCACAGATACGCAGTATTTT
-	-	TRBV11-2	TRBJ2-5	CASSLDGASETQYF	TGTGCCAGCAGCTTAGATGGGGCTTCGGAGACCCAGTACTTC
-	-	TRBV5-5	TRBJ2-6	CASSLSGTEGGANVLTF	TGTGCCAGCAGCCTCTCCGGGACTGAGGGTGGGGCCAACGTCCTGACTTTC
-	TRBD2	TRBV11-2	TRBJ2-3	CASSPWTSGTDTQYF	TGTGCCAGCAGCCCATGGACTAGCGGCACAGATACGCAGTATTTT
-	-	TRBV19	TRBJ1-3	CASSIYTKGNTIYF	TGTGCCAGTAGTATATACACGAAAGGAAACACCATATATTTT
-	TRBD2	TRBV2	TRBJ2-2	CASNMGLAGGSRAPGELFF	TGTGCCAGCAATATGGGGCTAGCGGGGGGGAGTCGGGCACCCGGGGAGCTGTTTTTT
-	-	TRBV9	TRBJ2-5	CASSVSSGVGETQYF	TGTGCCAGCAGCGTATCTTCAGGGGTGGGAGAGACCCAGTACTTC
-	-	TRBV9	TRBJ1-1	CASSVVRRAARGTEAFF	TGTGCCAGCAGCGTAGTTCGCAGGGCCGCACGGGGGACTGAAGCTTTCTTT
-	TRBD2	TRBV7-3	TRBJ2-7	CASSLVRSGRGNEQYF	TGTGCCAGCAGCTTAGTGAGGAGCGGGCGGGGGAACGAGCAGTACTTC
-	-	TRBV11-2	TRBJ2-4	CASSPWDLRGKNIQYF	TGTGCCAGCAGCCCCTGGGACCTGCGGGGCAAAAACATTCAGTACTTC
few	TRBD1	TRBV6-5	TRBJ2-1	CASRGPGQSYNEQFF	TGTGCCAGCAGAGGGCCGGGACAGAGTTACAATGAGCAGTTCTTC
few	TRBD2	TRBV2	TRBJ2-1	CASSEIGLAGNEQFF	TGTGCCAGCAGTGAAATCGGACTAGCGGGTAATGAGCAGTTCTTC
-	-	TRBV28	TRBJ1-2	CASGGANYGYTF	TGTGCCAGCGGGGGGGCGAACTATGGCTACACCTTC
-	-	TRBV7-2	TRBJ1-5	CASSLERGAQPQHF	TGTGCCAGCAGCTTAGAACGGGGGGCCCAGCCCCAGCATTTT
-	-	TRBV30	TRBJ2-2	CAWTPRGSGELFF	TGTGCCTGGACCCCTCGAGGGTCCGGGGAGCTGTTTTTT
-	-	TRBV28	TRBJ2-1	CASSLGGTGSNEQFF	TGTGCCAGCAGTTTGGGGGGAACAGGTAGTAATGAGCAGTTCTTC
-	TRBD1	TRBV27	TRBJ2-2	CASSRSGQENTGELFF	TGTGCCAGCAGTCGATCTGGACAGGAGAACACCGGGGAGCTGTTTTTT
-	TRBD1	TRBV19	TRBJ1-6	CASRGQGANSPLHF	TGTGCCAGTAGGGGACAGGGAGCTAATTCACCCCTCCACTTT